This T cell receptor (beta chain) was sequenced for a study of T cells in Graves' hyperthyroidism and ophthalmopathy. This clonotype was detected many times. V was pared by 7 bases and J by 7 bases, with 20 bases between. The length of the CDR3 is 14 residues. Germline assignment: CDR1 MNHEY and CDR2 SVGEGT. What was amplified from RNA transcripts were TCR beta CDR3 regions. The HTBI primer set served for first-round RT-PCR of the TCR CDR3. MiXCR was run by TCRdb on the multiplex PCR reads, yielding one entry per CDR3 protein. The sample lists a few hundred thousand distinct CDR3 sequences; around 14% were seen once.

Material: blood. The chain links TRBV6-2 or TRBV6-3 to TRBJ2-7, with D perhaps matching TRBD1 or TRBD2 (5 bases each). This receptor was identified in a woman in her 30s with Graves' hyperthyroidism. CDR3: CASTLGRILEEQYF. CDR3 nucleotide sequence: TGTGCCAGCACACTGGGACGGATCCTAGAGGAGCAGTACTTC.